One and the same sample provided the 15 T cell receptor beta chains below, sequenced in a study of OX40 agonist ivuxolimab in advanced cancers. Receptors were amplified or captured by the immunoSEQ multiplex PCR assay. In TCRdb, the immuneACCESS table is reduced to in-frame sequences with V and J assigned. These tables do not hold every clone; where another copy was compared, an unresolved V gene accounts for under half, and the others remain unexplained. Within this sample are fewer than 65,000 clones, with roughly 84% of them counted one time only. In total, the top ten clones hold 25% to 35% of the sample. This specimen consisted of CD4+ or CD8+ T cells sorted from blood, obtained in a trial of the OX40 agonist ivuxolimab. The receptors come from an adult with an advanced solid tumor such as melanoma, head and neck, liver or kidney cancer.

V is TRBV5-6 and J is TRBJ2-1; D is perhaps TRBD2 (5 bases). The CDR3 contains 13 residues. The V gene lost 5 bases and the J gene lost 3 bases, with 9 bases spanning the gap. Germline assignment: CDR1 SGHDT and CDR2 YYEEEE. The CDR3 reads CASRKGVYNEQFF. The CDR3, as DNA: TGTGCCAGCAGGAAGGGAGTCTACAATGAGCAGTTCTTC.

The chain couples TRBV4-1 to TRBJ1-5, with D perhaps matching TRBD1 (6 bases). Germline CDR1 MGHRA, CDR2 YSYEKL. Trimming took 1 base from V and 2 from J, leaving 12 bases between them. The CDR3 covers 16 residues. The CDR3 region is CASSQVRGAGNQPQHF. DNA for the CDR3: TGCGCCAGCAGCCAAGTCCGGGGGGCAGGCAATCAGCCCCAGCATTTT.

This clone has a single count. V gene TRBV30 combines with J gene TRBJ2-4; TRBD2 aligns across 9 bases. Germline values: CDR1 GTSNPN, CDR2 SVGIG (reference sequence). The CDR3 contains 13 residues. After removal of 2 bases from V and 9 bases from J, the junction contained 5 bases not matched to a gene. CDR3 nucleotide sequence: TGTGCCTGGAGTTCTAGCGGGATTGGCATTCAGTACTTC. This translates into CAWSSSGIGIQYF. Filled out from reference TRBV30 and TRBJ2-4, the complete variable domain reads SQTIHQWPATLVQPVGSPLSLECTVEGTSNPNLYWYRQAAGRGLQLLFYSVGIGQISSEVPQNLSASRPQDRQFILSSKKLLLSDSGFYLCAWSSSGIGIQYFGAGTRLSVL.

The chain joins TRBV5-1 to TRBJ2-7; 10 nucleotides align to TRBD1. The germline V gene has CDR1 SGHRS and CDR2 YFSETQ. The CDR3 runs to 16 residues. Germline trimming cut 5 bases from V and 5 bases from J; bases unmatched to any gene: 13. DNA for the CDR3: TGCGCCAGCAGGTCAAAGTCAGGACAGGGGGTCAACGAGCAGTACTTC. It translates to CASRSKSGQGVNEQYF.

The chain has TRBV7-9 and TRBJ1-1; TRBD1 matches at 12 bases. Germline CDR1 SEHNR, CDR2 FQNEAQ (reference sequence). This CDR3 has 15 residues. V lost 4 bases, J lost 2 bases, and 2 bases stayed unmatched. The CDR3 sequence is CASSWDRGHNTEAFF. The CDR3 nucleotides are TGTGCCAGCAGCTGGGACAGGGGGCATAACACTGAAGCTTTCTTT.

This clone was observed a few times. This chain links TRBV7-9 with TRBJ1-2, with D hard to call. The germline V gene encodes CDR1 SEHNR and CDR2 FQNEAQ (reference sequence). The CDR3 has 14 residues. The V and J ends lost 5 bases and 8 bases respectively, with 18 bases between them. This chain's CDR3 is CASSPVAGLSGYTF. In DNA form, the CDR3 reads TGTGCCAGCAGCCCTGTGGCGGGCTTGAGCGGCTACACCTTC.

This clone has a handful of counts. V usage is TRBV9 and J usage is TRBJ1-1; 10 bases match TRBD1. Germline CDR1 and CDR2: SGDLS and YYNGEE. Germline trimming cut 3 bases from V and 4 bases from J; bases unmatched to any gene: 3. The CDR3 length is 14 residues. The CDR3 spells CASSADRGITEAFF. DNA of the CDR3: TGTGCCAGCAGCGCGGACAGGGGGATCACTGAAGCTTTCTTT. The full variable domain, completed using reference TRBV9 and TRBJ1-1, is DSGVTQTPKHLITATGQRVTLRCSPRSGDLSVYWYQQSLDQGLQFLIQYYNGEERAKGNILERFSAQQFPDLHSELNLSSLELGDSALYFCASSADRGITEAFFGQGTRLTVV.

The table lists this clone with a count of one. The chain links TRBV7-2 to TRBJ2-5, with D uncertain. The CDR3 is 14 residues long. Germline V gene lookup returns CDR1 SGHTA and CDR2 FQGNSA. Deletions cut 0 bases from V and 7 bases from J, with 12 bases between. The CDR3 reads CASSLAERFGTQYF. CDR3 bases: TGTGCCAGCAGCTTAGCGGAAAGGTTTGGGACCCAGTACTTC.

The V and J genes are TRBV5-4 and TRBJ1-5; TRBD1 might be the D (6 bases). Germline V CDR1 and CDR2: SGHNT, YYREEE (reference sequence). The CDR3 totals 14 residues. The V and J ends lost 5 bases and 1 base respectively, with 10 bases between them. The DNA for the CDR3 is TGTGCCAGCAGTCTTGACAGGAGCAATCAGCCCCAGCATTTT. Its translation is CASSLDRSNQPQHF. Drawing the rest from reference TRBV5-4 and TRBJ1-5, the complete variable domain is ETGVTQSPTHLIKTRGQQVTLRCSSQSGHNTVSWYQQALGQGPQFIFQYYREEENGRGNFPPRFSGLQFPNYSSELNVNALELDDSALYLCASSLDRSNQPQHFGDGTRLSIL.

This CDR3 is CASSVDPTVMNTEAFF. CDR3 in DNA: TGTGCCAGCAGCGTAGACCCTACAGTAATGAACACTGAAGCTTTCTTT. This chain links TRBV9 with TRBJ1-1, with D unclear. The germline V gene encodes CDR1 SGDLS and CDR2 YYNGEE. V lost 0 bases and J lost 0, with 12 bases in between. This CDR3 is 16 amino acids long.

This clone was found a few times. This chain uses TRBV11-2 with TRBJ2-7; weak D call: TRBD2 (5 bases). Germline CDR1 SGHAT, CDR2 FQNNGV. The CDR3 totals 16 residues. The V end was cut by 3 bases, the J end by 1 base, with 16 bases between. The CDR3 DNA reads TGTGCCAGCAGCTTCACTAGTTTCCTCGGTTCCTACGAGCAGTACTTC. It is translated as CASSFTSFLGSYEQYF. The full variable domain, its missing parts supplied by reference TRBV11-2 and TRBJ2-7, is EAGVAQSPRYKIIEKRQSVAFWCNPISGHATLYWYQQILGQGPKLLIQFQNNGVVDDSQLPKDRFSAERLKGVDSTLKIQPAKLEDSAVYLCASSFTSFLGSYEQYFGPGTRLTVT.

V is TRBV6-1 and J is TRBJ2-1, with 10 bases lining up with TRBD2. Looked up from germline, CDR1 is MNHNS and CDR2 is SASEGT. The CDR3 extends over 18 amino acids. V dropped 1 base and J dropped 9; count of bases not matched to a gene: 15. The CDR3 sequence: CASSEGLAGAGTMGEQFF. The CDR3 bases are TGTGCCAGCAGTGAAGGGCTAGCGGGAGCGGGGACAATGGGTGAGCAGTTCTTC.

The genes are TRBV15 and TRBJ1-1; D is possibly TRBD1 (6 bases). Germline values: CDR1 LNHNV, CDR2 YYDKDF (reference sequence). This CDR3 contains 17 residues. Trimming took off 3 bases at V and 3 bases at J, with 20 bases between the two ends. CDR3 sequence reads: CATSSIRDTPRDTEAFF. CDR3 bases: TGTGCCACCAGCAGCATCCGGGACACTCCACGTGACACTGAAGCTTTCTTT.

The chain joins TRBV6-5 to TRBJ1-1; D is uncertain. This CDR3 is 14 amino acids long. Germline V gene lookup returns CDR1 MNHEY and CDR2 SVGAGI. V dropped 0 bases and J dropped 1 base, with 6 bases sitting between them. CDR3 DNA sequence: TGTGCCAGCAGTTACTCGAGACGGAACACTGAAGCTTTCTTT. Translation: CASSYSRRNTEAFF.

This rearrangement joins TRBV18 to TRBJ2-7, with 8 positions matching TRBD1. CDR1 and CDR2 (germline): KGHSH, LQKENI. The trim removed 3 bases at V and 2 bases at J, leaving 3 bases unmatched. The CDR3 runs 14 residues. Here the CDR3 DNA reads TGTGCCAGCTCACCCCCGGACAGGGCCTACGAGCAGTACTTC. It specifies CASSPPDRAYEQYF.